This TCR beta chain was observed in a study of shared clonotypes between healthy human individuals. Replicate PCRs for sorted subsets used approximately 190 ng DNA; this equaled about 30,000 T cell genomes. This table comes from immunoSEQ multiplex PCR, and its TCRdb copy is limited to in-frame clones, with some not included. The sample holds roughly 2.2 million clones, about nine tenths seen once. This CDR3 region has 13 residues. The clonotype comes from a man aged 18 to 30 in good health. Some clones in this sample may be carry-over from other donors' samples. The sample comprised naive CD4+ T cells from PBMCs. Subset in this sample: CD45RA+ positively selected. The V gene is TRBV1, the J gene TRBJ1-4; the table assigns TRBD1, which was not confirmed against the DNA. TRBV1 is classified as a pseudogene. CDR3 sequence: CTSSTGNNEKLFF. CDR3 bases: TGCACCAGCTCGACAGGAAACAATGAAAAACTGTTTTTT.